The 7 T cell receptor beta chains reported below all come from one sample, sequenced in a study of cytomegalovirus exposure and HLA in healthy donors. This table comes from immunoSEQ multiplex PCR, and its TCRdb copy is limited to in-frame clones, with some not included. The table includes 250,000 to 350,000 clones, approximately 86% detected once. Sequenced input: PBMCs. The receptors stem from a woman in her twenties or thirties in good health and CMV-seropositive.

The chain links TRBV19 to TRBJ2-5; 7 bases fit TRBD2. The V and J ends lost 6 bases and 4 bases, in that order; junction bases with no gene match: 8. Per germline, CDR1 LNHDA and CDR2 SQIVND (reference sequence). This CDR3 is built from 14 residues. Here the CDR3 DNA reads TGTGCCAGTAGCATCCGCGGGAGAGGAGAGACCCAGTACTTC. Translated, it gives CASSIRGRGETQYF.

The V gene is TRBV27, the J gene TRBJ2-6; TRBD1 agrees at 9 bases. The CDR3 contains 17 residues. Germline V gene lookup returns CDR1 MNHEY and CDR2 SMNVEV (reference sequence). V was pared by 4 bases and J by 0 bases, with 4 bases of the junction left unmatched. Here the CDR3 DNA reads TGTGCCAGCAGTTCCGGGACAGGGTACTCTGGGGCCAACGTCCTGACTTTC. This gives the protein CASSSGTGYSGANVLTF.

The chain carries TRBV10-2 and TRBJ2-2, with TRBD2 matching 12 bases. J gave up 5 bases and V 8 bases, and 6 bases lay outside the gene matches. The CDR3 loop spans 15 amino acids. Germline loops: CDR1 WSHSY, CDR2 SAAADI. Written as DNA, the CDR3 is TGCGCCAGCGGATGGACTAGCGGGATTACCGGGGAGCTGTTTTTT. It encodes CASGWTSGITGELFF.

CDR3 sequence reads: CASSPGHQAKNIQYF. The CDR3 DNA reads as TGTGCCAGCAGCCCGGGACACCAAGCCAAAAACATTCAGTACTTC. The V gene is TRBV5-6, the J gene TRBJ2-4; D is perhaps TRBD1 (6 bases). Germline V gene sequence: CDR1 SGHDT, CDR2 YYEEEE. The CDR3 spans 15 residues. The germline V and J ends were trimmed by 4 bases and 0 bases, with 11 bases remaining between them.

This chain links TRBV29-1 with TRBJ1-1; D is undetermined. There are 12 residues in the CDR3. CDR1 and CDR2 from the germline V gene are SQVTM and ANQGSEA. Trimming pared 3 bases from V and 0 bases from J, leaving 5 bases between. The DNA for the CDR3 is TGCAGCGTTGACAGAGTGAACACTGAAGCTTTCTTT. It codes for CSVDRVNTEAFF.

This clone was seen a few times. In DNA form, the CDR3 reads TGTGCCAGCAGCCCTCCGTCATCCCCAGAGACCCAGTACTTC. Translating gives CASSPPSSPETQYF. This sequence joins TRBV9 and TRBJ2-5; D is undetermined. The CDR3 has 14 residues. The V gene's germline CDR1 is SGDLS and CDR2 YYNGEE. With 4 bases removed from V and 4 bases from J, the gap between germline ends came to 14 bases.

V usage is TRBV2 and J usage is TRBJ1-4; TRBD1 agrees at 7 bases. With V trimmed by 8 bases and J by 6 bases, 9 bases remained unmatched. The CDR3 sequence is 14 residues long. The germline gives CDR1 SNHLY, CDR2 FYNNEI. Here the CDR3 DNA reads TGTGCCAGCCAGACCGCAGGGGGAGATGAAAAACTGTTTTTT. It specifies CASQTAGGDEKLFF.